The clone carrying this T cell receptor beta chain appeared once. TCRdb's table, derived via immunoSEQ multiplex PCR, lists solely in-frame clones and lacks some. The table lists roughly 260,000 clones, about 89% of them singletons, with around 10% in the top ten. The data derive from a study of blood T cell repertoires in COVID-19. The source material was peripheral blood. The sequence derives from a man in his forties who had recovered from COVID-19.

Here the CDR3 DNA reads TGCGCCAGCAGCCAAGATCCCAGGACTCAAGACTACGAGCAGTACTTC. Its translation: CASSQDPRTQDYEQYF. V and J are TRBV4-3 and TRBJ2-7, with D tentatively TRBD2 (5 bases). The CDR3 sequence is 16 residues long. The V end lost 0 bases, the J end lost 3 bases, and 15 bases lay between the germline ends. The germline V gene encodes CDR1 LGHNA and CDR2 YSLEER.